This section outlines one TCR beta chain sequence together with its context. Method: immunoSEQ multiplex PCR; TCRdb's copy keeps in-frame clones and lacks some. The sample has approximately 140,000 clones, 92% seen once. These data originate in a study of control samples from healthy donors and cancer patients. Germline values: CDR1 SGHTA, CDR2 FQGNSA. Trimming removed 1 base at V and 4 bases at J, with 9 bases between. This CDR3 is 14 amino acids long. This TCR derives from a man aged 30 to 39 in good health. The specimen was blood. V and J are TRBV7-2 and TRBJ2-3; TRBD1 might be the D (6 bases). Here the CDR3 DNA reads TGTGCCAGCAGCTTAGTTGGGGGCGCAGATACGCAGTATTTT. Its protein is CASSLVGGADTQYF.